This entry features one T cell receptor (beta chain) sequence. Its antigen remains unidentified. V was clipped by 6 bases and J by 4 bases, with 13 bases between them. The CDR3 contains 14 residues. Looked up from germline, CDR1 is MDHEN and CDR2 is SYDVKM. Amplification used 60 Vbeta primers and 13 Jbeta primers. TCRdb keeps only in-frame clones here, not all; method: immunoSEQ multiplex PCR. In the table there are under 300,000 clones, around 86% of which are singletons. The sample belongs to a study of cytomegalovirus exposure and HLA in healthy donors. For the study at large: Out of 398 genotyped donors, less than 90% belonged to the Caucasian-associated ancestry cluster. Overall study findings and caveats: Later analysis associated a missense DCLRE1C variant with TCR beta V- and J-gene trimming.

This receptor was identified in a man in his forties in good health and CMV-seropositive. The specimen was PBMCs. The chain carries TRBV28 and TRBJ2-1; D might be TRBD2 (5 bases). In DNA, the CDR3 is TGTGCCAGCAGCCGCTGGGGAGATTACAATGAGCAGTTCTTC. This encodes CASSRWGDYNEQFF.